This T cell receptor (beta chain) comes out of a study of human T cells and chemical hapten exposure. Looking at the study overall: Patients had diphenylcyclopropenone applied to the scalp weekly throughout the approximately 25-week study. Upper back patch tests used 0.01% DPC, scored after 6 days.

TCRdb itself ran the RACE reads through MiXCR, one entry per CDR3 protein. The sample consists of around 350,000 distinct CDR3 sequences, over 5% of them appearing once. Indicated time point: pre-sensitization, week 0. Indicated treatment: therapeutic diphenylcyclopropenone sensitization with weekly scalp DPC. Phlebotomy was performed prior to application of every patch test. Extraction of total RNA was performed on unfractionated whole blood. The table lists this clonotype with a few counts. The CDR3 totals 14 residues. Between the trimmed V and J ends, which lost 4 bases and 2 bases, there was a span of 10 bases. The germline V gene has CDR1 SGHTA and CDR2 FQGNSA.

This clonotype originated in a woman between 18 and 29 years old with alopecia areata. Some clones in this sample may be carry-over from other donors' samples. The material sequenced was whole blood, taken in connection with sensitization to the hapten diphenylcyclopropenone (DPC). J is TRBJ2-3 and V is TRBV7-2; D is tentatively TRBD1 or TRBD2 (5 bases each). The CDR3 DNA sequence: TGTGCCAGCAGCTCCCGAGGGACCACAGATACGCAGTATTTT. Its protein product is CASSSRGTTDTQYF. The complete variable domain, with remaining parts taken from reference TRBV7-2 and TRBJ2-3, reads GAGVSQSPSNKVTEKGKDVELRCDPISGHTALYWYRQSLGQGLEFLIYFQGNSAPDKSGLPSDRFSAERTGGSVSTLTIQRTQQEDSAVYLCASSSRGTTDTQYFGPGTRLTVL.